The 22 T cell receptor beta chains below all came from one sample that was sequenced in a study. One entry per CDR3 protein results from TCRdb running MiXCR on the 5' RACE reads. This table holds tens of thousands of distinct CDR3 sequences, less than 30% found once. The sample taken for sequencing was memory CD4+ T cells sorted from a lymph node. Stated subset: memory CD4+ T cells, CD4+CD45RO+CD25-. The receptors come from a female donor with breast cancer.

This clonotype was counted between two and nine times. The J gene is TRBJ2-3, the V gene TRBV27, with TRBD1 identical over 11 bases. The germline gives CDR1 MNHEY, CDR2 SMNVEV (reference sequence). The CDR3 sequence is 14 residues long. V shed 4 bases, J shed 9 bases, and the junction held 6 bases outside the gene matches. CDR3 nucleotides: TGTGCCAGCAGTTGGACAGGGGGCCTGGCGACGCAGTATTTT. Translated: CASSWTGGLATQYF.

Ten or more counts support this clonotype. The rearrangement uses TRBV20-1 and TRBJ2-7; D is unresolved. V dropped 3 bases and J dropped 3 bases, with 3 bases sitting between them. Looked up from germline, CDR1 is DFQATT and CDR2 is SNEGSKA (reference sequence). The CDR3 totals 10 residues. In DNA form, the CDR3 reads TGCAGTGCTAGTTTCTACGAGCAGTACTTC. Protein: CSASFYEQYF.

This chain links TRBV4-1 with TRBJ2-7; 7 nucleotides align to TRBD2. CDR3 length equals 14 residues. V was clipped by 1 base and J by 4 bases; unmatched bases: 4. Germline loops: CDR1 MGHRA, CDR2 YSYEKL. CDR3 nucleotide sequence: TGCGCCAGCAGCCAAGTCGCGGGGGATTACGAGCAGTACTTC. Protein product: CASSQVAGDYEQYF.

This clonotype turned up a few times. CDR3 sequence (DNA): TGTGCCAGCAGTTTAACGGAGACCCAGTACTTC. Amino acid sequence: CASSLTETQYF. This chain links TRBV28 with TRBJ2-5; the D is unclear. Germline CDR1 is MDHEN and CDR2 is SYDVKM. V was trimmed by 2 bases and J by 5 bases, leaving 3 bases between them. There are 11 residues in the CDR3.

CDR3 sequence: CASRKSPDRATEAFF. DNA for the CDR3: TGTGCCAGCAGAAAATCCCCGGACAGGGCGACTGAAGCTTTCTTT. This chain connects TRBV6-4 to TRBJ1-1; 8 bases line up with TRBD1. From germline, CDR1 is MRHNA and CDR2 SNTAGT. The ends lost 6 bases at V and 5 bases at J; junction bases unmatched: 11. The CDR3 has 15 amino acids.

This chain connects TRBV5-6 to TRBJ1-2; a possible D gene is TRBD1 (5 bases). The germline CDR1 and CDR2 sequences are SGHDT and YYEEEE. Trimming removed 4 bases from V and 3 bases from J, with 7 bases in between. The CDR3 has 12 residues. CDR3 coding DNA: TGTGCCAGCAGCCCGGGGGACTATGGCTACACCTTC. Its translation is CASSPGDYGYTF.

This clonotype was found a few times. The CDR3 nucleotides are TGTGCCAGCAGTCCCCGGGCGGGGAATGAGCAGTTCTTC. It translates to CASSPRAGNEQFF. The chain employs TRBV27 and TRBJ2-1, with TRBD2 as a possible D gene (6 bases). V was pared by 5 bases and J by 7 bases, with 12 bases between. The germline V gene encodes CDR1 MNHEY and CDR2 SMNVEV (reference sequence). The CDR3 has 13 residues.

This clonotype was observed a few times. V is TRBV6-5 and J is TRBJ2-5, with 8 bases aligning to TRBD2. Germline V CDR1 and CDR2: MNHEY, SVGAGI. The CDR3 totals 15 residues. J lost 4 bases, V lost 6 bases, and 10 bases had no gene match. CDR3 sequence reads: CASSGLAGRAETQYF. CDR3 nucleotides: TGTGCCAGCAGCGGACTAGCCGGCCGCGCAGAGACCCAGTACTTC.

V and J are TRBV27 and TRBJ2-7, with 8 positions matching TRBD1. The ends lost 2 bases at V and 3 bases at J; junction bases unmatched: 6. Germline CDR1 and CDR2: MNHEY and SMNVEV (reference sequence). This CDR3 comprises 15 residues. CDR3 region: CASSLVGTGRYEQYF. The CDR3 coding sequence is TGTGCCAGCAGTTTAGTAGGGACAGGTCGCTACGAGCAGTACTTC.

This chain joins TRBV13 and TRBJ1-1; a possible D gene is TRBD1 (5 bases). With 3 bases removed from V and 11 bases from J, the gap between germline ends came to 10 bases. This CDR3 has 11 amino acids. Germline CDR1 is PRHDT and CDR2 is FYEKMQ (reference sequence). This chain's CDR3 is CASSLVGEAFF. The CDR3 DNA is TGTGCCAGCAGCTTGGTAGGGGAGGCTTTCTTT. The variable domain in full, completed from reference TRBV13 and TRBJ1-1, reads AAGVIQSPRHLIKEKRETATLKCYPIPRHDTVYWYQQGPGQDPQFLISFYEKMQSDKGSIPDRFSAQQFSDYHSELNMSSLELGDSALYFCASSLVGEAFFGQGTRLTVV.

This clonotype was seen ten or more times. The chain uses TRBV6-5 and TRBJ2-1; D is possibly TRBD2 (5 bases). Germline loops: CDR1 MNHEY, CDR2 SVGAGI. The CDR3 contains 20 residues. Trimming pared 2 bases from V and 6 bases from J, leaving 29 bases between. This chain's CDR3 is CASSYTYGFRLRVGGNEQFF. CDR3 in DNA: TGTGCCAGCAGTTACACGTACGGGTTCCGCCTGCGGGTGGGCGGCAATGAGCAGTTCTTC.

The V call is TRBV12-3 or TRBV12-4, the J call TRBJ2-2; D is ambiguous. V was clipped by 7 bases and J by 1 base, with 10 bases between them. The CDR3 covers 14 residues. CDR3 region: CASTPVLNTGELFF. CDR3 bases: TGTGCCAGCACTCCAGTTTTGAACACCGGGGAGCTGTTTTTT.

V and J are TRBV12-3 or TRBV12-4 and TRBJ2-3, with D unclear. V lost 4 bases and J 4 bases, leaving 12 bases between the germline ends. The CDR3 is made up of 14 amino acids. In nucleotides, the CDR3 is TGTGCCAGCAGTTCCGCATACTCCCCAGATACGCAGTATTTT. Residues: CASSSAYSPDTQYF.

A few counts support this clonotype. A read error may account for a junction end that differs from germline. The chain couples TRBV28 to TRBJ2-5; D could derive from TRBD1 or TRBD2 (5 bases each). The germline CDR1 and CDR2 sequences are MDHEN and SYDVKM. The CDR3 has 14 amino acids. The CDR3 protein is CASSLAASSGTQYF. As DNA, the CDR3 is TGTGCCAGCAGTTTGGCAGCCTCATCGGGGACCCAGTACTTT. The variable domain in full, with the rest retrieved from reference TRBV28 and TRBJ2-5, is DVKVTQSSRYLVKRTGEKVFLECVQDMDHENMFWYRQDPGLGLRLIYFSYDVKMKEKGDIPEGYSVSREKKERFSLILESASTNQTSMYLCASSLAASSGTQYFGPGTRLLVL.

About this clonotype: A much larger clone lies a single base off, so this may be a read error. The rearrangement joins TRBV6-5 to TRBJ2-7; a weak D match, TRBD1 (7 bases). The germline CDR1 and CDR2 sequences are MNHEY and SVGAGI. The CDR3 sequence is 15 residues long. DNA for the CDR3: TGTGCCAGCAGTCCGGGGGCGCAGGGGGGCGACGAGCGGTACTTC. Its translation: CASSPGAQGGDERYF.

This rearrangement joins TRBV5-1 to TRBJ2-1, with 9 bases fitting TRBD1. Germline loops: CDR1 SGHRS, CDR2 YFSETQ. The CDR3 has 14 residues. The V and J ends lost 0 bases and 9 bases, in that order; junction bases with no gene match: 4. CDR3 nucleotides: TGCGCCAGCAGCTTGGTACAGGGGGCTAGTGAGCAGTTCTTC. This encodes CASSLVQGASEQFF.

For this clonotype: At one end, the junction sequence differs from germline, possibly due to a read error. The rearrangement links TRBV7-9 to TRBJ2-7; maybe TRBD1 (5 bases). The CDR3 runs 14 residues. Germline V lookup: CDR1 SEHNR, CDR2 FQNEAQ (reference sequence). The CDR3 DNA sequence: TGTGTCAGCAGTGATATGAAGGGGTCGCACGAGCAGTACTTC. Translation gives CVSSDMKGSHEQYF.

The CDR3, as DNA: TGCGCCACCGCCCCGGACAACGCCTGGGAGACCCAGTACTTC. Its protein is CATAPDNAWETQYF. The chain uses TRBV5-1 and TRBJ2-5, with D possibly TRBD1 on 5 matching bases. V lost 9 bases and J 5 bases, leaving 20 bases between the germline ends. The CDR3 spans 14 residues. CDR1 SGHRS and CDR2 YFSETQ come from the germline V gene. Using reference TRBV5-1 and TRBJ2-5 for the parts outside the CDR3, the full variable domain is KAGVTQTPRYLIKTRGQQVTLSCSPISGHRSVSWYQQTPGQGLQFLFEYFSETQRNKGNFPGRFSGRQFSNSRSEMNVSTLELGDSALYLCATAPDNAWETQYFGPGTRLLVL.

This clonotype was detected a few times. The chain uses TRBV6-1 and TRBJ2-7; D may be TRBD1 (6 bases). V dropped 3 bases and J dropped 7 bases, with 13 bases sitting between them. The CDR3 totals 13 residues. Looked up from germline, CDR1 is MNHNS and CDR2 is SASEGT. The DNA for the CDR3 is TGTGCCAGCAGTGAGGCAAGGGGGTTGGAGCAGTACTTC. Encoded protein: CASSEARGLEQYF.

The CDR3 DNA is TGTGCCACCCAACTAGCGGGAGTCCCAAATGAGCAGTTCTTC. This translates into CATQLAGVPNEQFF. J is TRBJ2-1 and V is TRBV12-3 or TRBV12-4, with 11 bases matching TRBD2. The CDR3 has 14 amino acids. Trimming at V came to 10 bases and at J to 7 bases, leaving 9 bases not matched to a gene.

The genes are TRBV24-1 and TRBJ2-3; 13 bases match TRBD2. After removal of 10 bases from V and 0 bases from J, the junction contained 6 bases not matched to a gene. Germline CDR1 reads KGHDR; CDR2 reads SFDVKD. The CDR3 loop spans 16 amino acids. The chain's CDR3 is CATAGGLAGSTDTQYF. The CDR3 DNA sequence: TGTGCCACAGCCGGGGGACTAGCGGGAAGCACAGATACGCAGTATTTT.

The chain couples TRBV5-4 to TRBJ2-1; 9 nucleotides match TRBD2. Losses at the gene ends were 8 bases for V and 6 bases for J; bases not matched to a gene: 6. The length of the CDR3 is 13 residues. Germline V gives CDR1 SGHNT, CDR2 YYREEE (reference sequence). The chain's CDR3 is CARGREGPNEQFF. The CDR3 DNA reads TGTGCCAGGGGGCGGGAGGGCCCCAATGAGCAGTTCTTC.